This is a list of T cell receptor beta chains from one sample in a study of OX40 agonist ivuxolimab in advanced cancers. Method: immunoSEQ multiplex PCR; TCRdb's copy keeps in-frame clones and lacks some. The sample includes fewer than 30,000 clones, about nine tenths seen only once; the top ten take about 22%. The source was CD4+ or CD8+ T cells sorted from blood, collected in a trial of the OX40 agonist ivuxolimab. These receptors originate from an adult with an advanced solid tumor such as melanoma, head and neck, liver or kidney cancer. Both conserved end residues are part of each CDR3. A D gene is named only where the DNA matches it firmly. For some rows the clone size is stated as once, few or many, or as a class when expanded; others skip it.

size,D,V,J,DNA,CDR3
few,TRBD1,TRBV19,TRBJ2-7,TGTGCCAGTAGTATGGGACAGGAGTCTTCCGAGCAGTACTTC,CASSMGQESSEQYF
medium-sized,-,TRBV9,TRBJ2-1,TGTGCCAGCAGCTCTAGAGGCGGGGAAAAGTTCTTC,CASSSRGGEKFF
-,TRBD2,TRBV6-1,TRBJ2-1,TGTGCCAGCAGTGAAGCCGAAGCGGGAGGGGGGAATGAGCAGTTCTTC,CASSEAEAGGGNEQFF
few,-,TRBV4-3,TRBJ1-5,TGCGCCAGCAGCCAATTCCAAGGGGGCAATCAGCCCCAGCATTTT,CASSQFQGGNQPQHF
-,TRBD2,TRBV29-1,TRBJ2-3,TGCAGCGTTGAAGATCTGGGCACTAGCGGCCTACTTACGCAGTATTTT,CSVEDLGTSGLLTQYF
-,-,TRBV5-5,TRBJ1-1,TGTGCCAGCAGCTTGGTAGTCCAGGGGAACACTGAAGCTTTCTTT,CASSLVVQGNTEAFF
once,TRBD2,TRBV28,TRBJ2-3,TGTGCCAGCAGTCTTACTAGCGGCCCCACAGATACGCAGTATTTT,CASSLTSGPTDTQYF
-,-,TRBV11-1,TRBJ2-1,TGTGCCAGCAGCTTAGCGGTGCGTGTCCATGAGCAGTTCTTC,CASSLAVRVHEQFF
-,-,TRBV5-6,TRBJ1-2,TGTGCCAGCAGCTTGGAGACCGCCAACTATGGCTACACCTTC,CASSLETANYGYTF
few,TRBD2,TRBV6-4,TRBJ2-1,TGTGCCAGCCGGATAGTAGCGGGAGGGCCCAATGAGCAGTTCTTC,CASRIVAGGPNEQFF
once,TRBD2,TRBV27,TRBJ2-7,TGTGCCAGCAGGCCCCCAATCCGGACGGACGGGGAGGGGGAGCAGTACTTC,CASRPPIRTDGEGEQYF
-,-,TRBV11-2,TRBJ1-1,TGTGCCAGCACCGGGGGGGGCTGGGGGACTGAAGCTTTCTTT,CASTGGGWGTEAFF
-,-,TRBV27,TRBJ2-2,TGTGCCAGCAGCGACCGAGGGACCGGGGAGCTGTTTTTT,CASSDRGTGELFF
-,-,TRBV9,TRBJ1-3,TGTGCCAGCAGCGTGGGACAAAGCTCTGGAAACACCATATATTTT,CASSVGQSSGNTIYF
-,TRBD2,TRBV19,TRBJ2-1,TGTGCCAGTAGTAAGGTAGCGGGGGGTTCCTACAATGAGCAGTTCTTC,CASSKVAGGSYNEQFF
-,-,TRBV2,TRBJ1-2,TGTGCCAGCAGTGAAGTGATGGGGGCAGCTGGCTACACCTTC,CASSEVMGAAGYTF
-,-,TRBV6-1,TRBJ2-7,TGTGCCAGCAGTGAAGTAGAGAGGGGGTCCTACGAGCAGTACTTC,CASSEVERGSYEQYF
-,-,TRBV7-7,TRBJ2-7,TGTGCCAGCAGCTTCGGGATTACCTACGAGCAGTACTTC,CASSFGITYEQYF
-,TRBD1,TRBV5-1,TRBJ2-1,TGCGCCAGCAGCTTGGGGGGACAGGGGACGGGATCCTACAATGAGCAGTTCTTC,CASSLGGQGTGSYNEQFF
-,-,TRBV9,TRBJ2-6,TGTGCCAGCTCGTCTGGGGCCAACGTCCTGACTTTC,CASSSGANVLTF
-,-,TRBV9,TRBJ2-1,TGTGCCAGCAGCGCCCATGGTGGGAGTGAGCAGTTCTTC,CASSAHGGSEQFF
few,-,TRBV6-1,TRBJ2-2,TGTGCCAGCATAAGGTCGGTGGACACCGGGGAGCTGTTTTTT,CASIRSVDTGELFF
-,TRBD1,TRBV5-4,TRBJ2-5,TGTGCCAGCAGCCGAATCGACAGGGTAGAGACCCAGTACTTC,CASSRIDRVETQYF
-,-,TRBV5-4,TRBJ2-7,TGTGCCAGCAGCCCATCAGTACGGGACAACATCTACGAGCAGTACTTC,CASSPSVRDNIYEQYF
-,TRBD2,TRBV9,TRBJ2-1,TGTGCCAGCAGCGGCGGGGGCTCCTACAATGAGCAGTTCTTC,CASSGGGSYNEQFF
-,-,TRBV4-1,TRBJ1-6,TGCGCCAGCAGCCCCACCCCGGCCTATAATTCACCCCTCCACTTT,CASSPTPAYNSPLHF
few,-,TRBV19,TRBJ1-5,TGTGCCAGTAGTATGGGTAGCAATCAGCCCCAGCATTTT,CASSMGSNQPQHF
few,-,TRBV6-1,TRBJ2-1,TGTGCCAGCAGTTATTCCGCCTGGGAGCAGTTCTTC,CASSYSAWEQFF